The 30 T cell receptor beta chains in this list originate from one sample, sequenced in a study of blood T cell repertoires in COVID-19. The data were produced by immunoSEQ multiplex PCR, yet TCRdb's version contains in-frame clones alone and is incomplete. The sample consists of approximately 250,000 clones, nearly 95% of them appearing once. The sequenced material came from peripheral blood. The receptors come from a man between 25 and 39 years old with COVID-19, enrolled during active disease.

The CDR3 nucleotides are TGTGCCAGCAGCCCGCGACAGGGGCCCGAGCAGTACTTC. Its protein is CASSPRQGPEQYF. J is TRBJ2-7 and V is TRBV7-9; 8 positions agree with TRBD1. J gave up 6 bases and V 5 bases, and 6 bases lay outside the gene matches. Germline V gene sequence: CDR1 SEHNR, CDR2 FQNEAQ (reference sequence). The CDR3 consists of 13 residues.

The rearrangement uses TRBV9 and TRBJ2-3; D gene unclear. Germline V gene sequence: CDR1 SGDLS, CDR2 YYNGEE. The CDR3 extends over 14 amino acids. Trimming shortened V by 2 bases and J by 4 bases, and 11 bases separated the two germline ends. CDR3 sequence reads: CASSVLSFADTQYF. Here the CDR3 DNA reads TGTGCCAGCAGCGTTTTGAGCTTCGCAGATACGCAGTATTTT.

The rearrangement uses TRBV11-2 and TRBJ1-6, with D perhaps TRBD1 (6 bases). Trimming removed 5 bases at V and 0 bases at J, with 11 bases between. The germline gives CDR1 SGHAT, CDR2 FQNNGV. The CDR3 runs 16 residues. For the CDR3, the DNA is TGTGCCAGCAGCCGGGGACACAGCTCCTATAATTCACCCCTCCACTTT. Translating it yields CASSRGHSSYNSPLHF.

J is TRBJ2-3 and V is TRBV13, with 9 positions matching TRBD1. The CDR3 is made up of 15 amino acids. Losses at the gene ends were 5 bases for V and 4 bases for J; bases not matched to a gene: 7. In germline, CDR1 is PRHDT, CDR2 FYEKMQ (reference sequence). CDR3: CASSKGTGRADTQYF. CDR3 nucleotides: TGTGCCAGCAGCAAGGGGACAGGGAGGGCAGATACGCAGTATTTT.

This chain links TRBV5-4 with TRBJ2-1, with D possibly TRBD2 on 6 matching bases. The CDR3 spans 16 residues. Germline V gives CDR1 SGHNT, CDR2 YYREEE (reference sequence). Trimming removed 3 bases at V and 1 base at J, with 14 bases between. CDR3 region: CASSSGGGTSYNEQFF. The CDR3 DNA follows: TGTGCCAGCAGCTCAGGTGGGGGGACTTCCTACAATGAGCAGTTCTTC.

This clone has only a few counts. The chain employs TRBV4-1 and TRBJ1-2; no clear D. Germline loops: CDR1 MGHRA, CDR2 YSYEKL. The CDR3 has 15 amino acids. Trimming took off 1 base at V and 2 bases at J, with 11 bases between the two ends. As DNA, the CDR3 is TGCGCCAGCAGCCAAGCGCAGGTTTCCAACTATGGCTACACCTTC. Protein product: CASSQAQVSNYGYTF.

The chain couples TRBV3-1 (or the pseudogene TRBV3-2) to TRBJ2-1, with 7 bases identical to TRBD2. The germline V gene has CDR1 LGHDT and CDR2 YNNKEL (reference sequence). The ends lost 0 bases at V and 2 bases at J; junction bases unmatched: 7. The CDR3 runs 17 residues. Here the CDR3 DNA reads TGTGCCAGCAGCCAAGATCTTAGAAGCGGGGCCTACAATGAGCAGTTCTTC. It yields the protein CASSQDLRSGAYNEQFF.

The rearrangement joins TRBV5-5 to TRBJ1-3; 7 nucleotides line up with TRBD1. V trimming: 1 base; J trimming: 3 bases; junction bases outside the gene matches: 7. CDR1 is SGHKS and CDR2 is YYEKEE in the germline V gene (reference sequence). The CDR3 consists of 16 residues. The CDR3 loop is CASSLLSGGYGNTIYF. CDR3 in DNA: TGTGCCAGCAGCTTGTTGTCAGGGGGTTATGGAAACACCATATATTTT.

V and J are TRBV5-5 and TRBJ1-2, with D possibly matching TRBD1 (6 bases). CDR3 length: 15 amino acids. Looked up from germline, CDR1 is SGHKS and CDR2 is YYEKEE (reference sequence). The ends were cut back, 0 bases at V and 4 bases at J, with 13 bases in the middle. DNA for the CDR3: TGTGCCAGCAGCTTGGTTGGACAGTCGACCTATGGCTACACCTTC. Its translation is CASSLVGQSTYGYTF.

The chain is built from TRBV12-3 or TRBV12-4 and TRBJ1-2; D uncertain. The CDR3 is 12 residues long. Trimming took 0 bases from V and 8 from J, leaving 7 bases between them. CDR3 sequence: CASSLARRGYTF. CDR3 nucleotides: TGTGCCAGCAGTTTAGCGCGCCGCGGCTACACCTTC.

This clone was observed once. This chain uses TRBV18 with TRBJ2-5; D gene ambiguous. The CDR3 loop spans 18 amino acids. Trimming pared 2 bases from V and 4 bases from J, leaving 23 bases between. Germline V lookup: CDR1 KGHSH, CDR2 LQKENI. As DNA, the CDR3 is TGTGCCAGCTCACCAAGGAACCGGGTCTTAGATTTCCGAGAGACCCAGTACTTC. Protein sequence: CASSPRNRVLDFRETQYF.

This clone was seen once. The chain uses TRBV24-1 and TRBJ2-1; TRBD1 agrees at 10 bases. The CDR3 is 13 residues long. V lost 10 bases, J lost 7 bases, and 6 bases stayed unmatched. The V gene's germline CDR1 is KGHDR and CDR2 SFDVKD. The CDR3 sequence is CATGTGAGNEQFF. The CDR3 DNA sequence: TGTGCCACGGGGACAGGGGCAGGTAATGAGCAGTTCTTC.

This chain connects TRBV6-1 to TRBJ2-1, with 9 bases aligning to TRBD1. The germline gives CDR1 MNHNS, CDR2 SASEGT. Losses at the gene ends were 3 bases for V and 7 bases for J; bases not matched to a gene: 7. The CDR3 sequence is 15 residues long. Here the CDR3 reads CASSEYQGQGNEQFF. As DNA, the CDR3 is TGTGCCAGCAGTGAGTACCAGGGACAGGGAAATGAGCAGTTCTTC.

J is TRBJ1-6 and V is TRBV4-1, with 10 bases that match TRBD1. The CDR3 is 18 residues long. V lost 0 bases and J lost 7; bases outside the gene matches: 9. From germline, CDR1 is MGHRA and CDR2 YSYEKL. CDR3: CASSQDSRDRGQNSPLHF. As DNA, the CDR3 is TGCGCCAGCAGCCAAGACTCCAGGGACAGGGGACAGAATTCACCCCTCCACTTT.

CDR3 sequence reads: CAWSVPGMGGQPQHF. The CDR3 DNA is TGTGCCTGGAGTGTACCGGGGATGGGCGGTCAGCCCCAGCATTTT. The chain is built from TRBV30 and TRBJ1-5; D is uncertain. Between the trimmed V and J ends, which lost 0 bases and 6 bases, there was a span of 15 bases. The CDR3 is 15 amino acids. CDR1 is GTSNPN, CDR2 SVGIG, per germline (reference sequence).

The CDR3, as DNA: TGTGCCAGCACCCGCGAAGTCGGGTCTCTCGAGCAGTACTTC. Residues: CASTREVGSLEQYF. The rearrangement links TRBV5-4 to TRBJ2-7; D is unresolved. Trimming removed 6 bases at V and 6 bases at J, with 19 bases between. There are 14 residues in the CDR3. Germline loops: CDR1 SGHNT, CDR2 YYREEE (reference sequence).

The rearrangement uses TRBV13 and TRBJ1-2; D unresolved. V lost 5 bases and J lost 2, with 12 bases in between. The CDR3 consists of 14 residues. Germline V lookup: CDR1 PRHDT, CDR2 FYEKMQ (reference sequence). The CDR3 sequence is CASSRTSGNYGYTF. The DNA of the CDR3 is TGTGCCAGCAGCCGGACCAGCGGAAACTATGGCTACACCTTC.

The chain uses TRBV5-1 and TRBJ1-3; 9 nucleotides agree with TRBD1. Germline trimming cut 3 bases from V and 2 bases from J; bases unmatched to any gene: 3. The CDR3 is 15 residues long. Germline lookup yields CDR1 SGHRS and CDR2 YFSETQ. CDR3 amino acids: CASSSRTGAGNTIYF. In DNA, the CDR3 is TGCGCCAGCAGCTCCCGGACAGGGGCTGGAAACACCATATATTTT.

The CDR3 loop is CASSYSGQEFPTF. The CDR3 DNA reads as TGTGCCAGCAGTTACTCGGGACAGGAATTTCCCACCTTC. The chain links TRBV6-5 to TRBJ1-2; 8 positions agree with TRBD1. This CDR3 comprises 13 residues. The ends lost 0 bases at V and 13 bases at J; junction bases unmatched: 7. From germline, CDR1 is MNHEY and CDR2 SVGAGI.

The V call is TRBV6-4, the J call TRBJ2-5, with TRBD2 matching over 15 bases. The germline V gene has CDR1 MRHNA and CDR2 SNTAGT. V lost 4 bases and J lost 4; bases outside the gene matches: 13. The length of the CDR3 is 19 residues. The CDR3 region is CASSAVGLAGGRFGETQYF. The CDR3 nucleotides are TGTGCCAGCAGTGCGGTAGGACTAGCGGGGGGGCGGTTCGGAGAGACCCAGTACTTC.

V is TRBV5-1 and J is TRBJ2-1; 15 bases fit TRBD2. The CDR3 runs to 17 residues. The germline V gene encodes CDR1 SGHRS and CDR2 YFSETQ. After removal of 4 bases from V and 3 bases from J, the junction contained 5 bases not matched to a gene. CDR3 nucleotides: TGCGCCAGCAGCCCTCGGACTAGCGGGGGGGACTACAATGAGCAGTTCTTC. This sequence encodes CASSPRTSGGDYNEQFF. The variable domain in full, with the rest retrieved from reference TRBV5-1 and TRBJ2-1, is KAGVTQTPRYLIKTRGQQVTLSCSPISGHRSVSWYQQTPGQGLQFLFEYFSETQRNKGNFPGRFSGRQFSNSRSEMNVSTLELGDSALYLCASSPRTSGGDYNEQFFGPGTRLTVL.

The chain couples TRBV2 to TRBJ2-5; D perhaps matches TRBD1 (6 bases). Trimming left V 6 bases short and J 5 bases short, with 10 bases between. This CDR3 comprises 12 residues. Germline V CDR1 and CDR2: SNHLY, FYNNEI. CDR3 in amino acids: CASRMQGETQYF. In DNA, the CDR3 is TGTGCCAGCAGGATGCAGGGGGAGACCCAGTACTTC.

V is TRBV7-9 and J is TRBJ1-5; the D gene is possibly TRBD1 (5 bases). This CDR3 spans 13 amino acids. CDR1 SEHNR and CDR2 FQNEAQ come from the germline V gene (reference sequence). V lost 3 bases, J lost 5 bases, and 8 bases lay in between. The CDR3: CASSLDTDQPQHF. The CDR3 bases are TGTGCCAGCAGCTTGGACACTGATCAGCCCCAGCATTTT.

CDR3 bases: TGTGCTAGTGGTTTGGTACAGGGGGTCTACGAGCAGTACTTC. This sequence encodes CASGLVQGVYEQYF. The genes are TRBV12-5 and TRBJ2-7; 8 bases are shared with TRBD1. Unmatched junction bases numbered 1, after V lost 0 bases and J lost 3 bases. The germline CDR1 and CDR2 sequences are LGHNT and FRNRAP. The CDR3 contains 14 residues. Based on the CDR3 plus reference TRBV12-5 and TRBJ2-7, the full variable domain is DARVTQTPRHKVTEMGQEVTMRCQPILGHNTVFWYRQTMMQGLELLAYFRNRAPLDDSGMPKDRFSAEMPDATLATLKIQPSEPRDSAVYFCASGLVQGVYEQYFGPGTRLTVT.

The chain employs TRBV6-5 and TRBJ2-6; D not resolved. Per the germline V gene, CDR1 is MNHEY and CDR2 is SVGAGI. V lost 2 bases, J lost 0 bases, and 8 bases lay in between. This CDR3 has 16 residues. The CDR3 region has the DNA TGTGCCAGCAGTTACACCAGAACCTCTGGGGCCAACGTCCTGACTTTC. Translated, it gives CASSYTRTSGANVLTF.

The J gene is TRBJ1-2, the V gene TRBV27; D is undetermined. V lost 3 bases to trimming and J lost 2 bases, with 7 bases between them. The CDR3 sequence is 13 residues long. CDR1 MNHEY and CDR2 SMNVEV come from the germline V gene (reference sequence). CDR3 residues: CASSFAVNYGYTF. CDR3 DNA sequence: TGTGCCAGCAGTTTCGCGGTAAACTATGGCTACACCTTC.

This chain joins TRBV5-1 and TRBJ2-3; 9 nucleotides align to TRBD2. The V gene end was trimmed by 2 bases and the J gene end by 0 bases; junction bases not matched to a gene: 10. The CDR3 has 18 amino acids. Germline V lookup: CDR1 SGHRS, CDR2 YFSETQ. As DNA, the CDR3 is TGCGCCAGCAGCTTCGGGACTAGCTATTCTTCTAGCACAGATACGCAGTATTTT. Its protein product is CASSFGTSYSSSTDTQYF. The entire variable domain, with the rest obtained from reference TRBV5-1 and TRBJ2-3, is as follows: KAGVTQTPRYLIKTRGQQVTLSCSPISGHRSVSWYQQTPGQGLQFLFEYFSETQRNKGNFPGRFSGRQFSNSRSEMNVSTLELGDSALYLCASSFGTSYSSSTDTQYFGPGTRLTVL.

V and J are TRBV5-6 and TRBJ1-1, with 7 bases fitting TRBD1. The V gene's germline CDR1 is SGHDT and CDR2 YYEEEE. The trim removed 2 bases at V and 0 bases at J, leaving 7 bases unmatched. CDR3 length: 16 amino acids. As DNA, the CDR3 is TGTGCCAGCAGCTTCAGGGGGGCCCTAATGAACACTGAAGCTTTCTTT. Protein sequence: CASSFRGALMNTEAFF.

This chain joins TRBV6-2 or TRBV6-3 and TRBJ2-5; a possible D gene is TRBD1 (6 bases). Germline-derived CDR1 and CDR2 are MNHEY and SVGEGT. This CDR3 comprises 16 residues. V was clipped by 2 bases and J by 3 bases, with 16 bases between them. The CDR3 DNA reads as TGTGCCAGCAGTTACAGTAAGCAGGGGCCTGAAGAGACCCAGTACTTC. Translating it yields CASSYSKQGPEETQYF.

The rearrangement links TRBV11-2 to TRBJ1-6, with D tentatively TRBD1 (5 bases). Trimming shortened V by 6 bases and J by 2 bases, and 17 bases separated the two germline ends. CDR3 length: 17 amino acids. From germline, CDR1 is SGHAT and CDR2 FQNNGV. DNA of the CDR3: TGTGCCAGCAGGCAAAACCAGGGAGGCGCCTATAATTCACCCCTCCACTTT. Protein product: CASRQNQGGAYNSPLHF.